These 10 T cell receptor beta chains came from one sample sequenced in a study of beta chain features in type 1 diabetes. Every bit of the isolated RNA underwent reverse transcription, so sequencing read expressed TCRB transcripts. Profiling relied on immunoSEQ multiplex PCR, and the TCRdb table lists in-frame clones only, not all of them. The sample contains about 450,000 clones, about an eighth of which appear only once. Sequences were obtained from naive CD4+ T cells from blood. The receptors were sampled from a woman aged 18-29 years in good health.

This clone came up a few times. The V and J genes are TRBV5-1 and TRBJ2-3, with no clear D. This CDR3 contains 13 residues. Per germline, CDR1 SGHRS and CDR2 YFSETQ. Trimming left V 0 bases short and J 2 bases short, with 4 bases between. The CDR3 here is CASSLELTDTQYF. CDR3 bases: TGCGCCAGCAGCTTGGAGCTCACAGATACGCAGTATTTT. The entire variable domain, with the rest obtained from reference TRBV5-1 and TRBJ2-3, is as follows: KAGVTQTPRYLIKTRGQQVTLSCSPISGHRSVSWYQQTPGQGLQFLFEYFSETQRNKGNFPGRFSGRQFSNSRSEMNVSTLELGDSALYLCASSLELTDTQYFGPGTRLTVL.

This clone has ten or more counts. The chain joins TRBV7-9 to TRBJ2-1; 7 bases are a match to TRBD2. Germline lookup yields CDR1 SEHNR and CDR2 FQNEAQ (reference sequence). J gave up 4 bases and V 4 bases, and 7 bases lay outside the gene matches. The CDR3 length is 15 residues. Here the CDR3 reads CASSSGAGAYNEQFF. The DNA for the CDR3 is TGTGCCAGCAGCTCTGGGGCGGGAGCTTACAATGAGCAGTTCTTC.

The chain uses TRBV5-4 and TRBJ2-7, with a weak D call TRBD2 (6 bases). The germline V and J ends were trimmed by 4 bases and 6 bases, with 14 bases remaining between them. CDR3 size: 13 residues. The germline CDR1 and CDR2 sequences are SGHNT and YYREEE (reference sequence). The DNA of the CDR3 is TGTGCCAGCAGCCTTCCCGGGGGACTCGAGCAGTACGTC. Its translation: CASSLPGGLEQYV.

CDR3: CASRQSGGSTDTQYF. The CDR3 DNA reads TGCGCCAGTCGGCAGAGCGGGGGATCCACAGATACGCAGTATTTT. This chain uses TRBV5-1 with TRBJ2-3; 8 nucleotides match TRBD2. The CDR3 consists of 15 residues. Trimming took 8 bases from V and 2 from J; bases not matched to a gene: 10. Germline-derived CDR1 and CDR2 are SGHRS and YFSETQ.

As concerns this clone: Its ends do not fully match the called genes, so a read error is possible. V and J are TRBV20-1 and TRBJ2-4, with D perhaps assigned TRBD1 or TRBD2 (5 bases each). The CDR3 totals 9 residues. Germline-derived CDR1 and CDR2 are DFQATT and SNEGSKA (reference sequence). In nucleotides, the CDR3 is TGCAGTGCTAGAGAAGAGGGGAGCTTC. Amino acids: CSAREEGSF.

On this clone: The same CDR3 is also encoded by other DNA sequences in this sample. This rearrangement joins TRBV7-2 to TRBJ2-2, with a tentative D call TRBD2 (5 bases). The germline V and J ends were trimmed by 0 bases and 2 bases, with 7 bases remaining between them. Germline V CDR1 and CDR2: SGHTA, FQGNSA. This CDR3 has 15 amino acids. This CDR3 is CASSLAGANTGELFF. CDR3 in DNA: TGTGCCAGCAGCTTAGCGGGAGCCAACACCGGGGAGCTGTTTTTT.

The chain uses TRBV27 and TRBJ2-7, with TRBD2 matching over 11 bases. V was clipped by 5 bases and J by 2 bases; unmatched bases: 8. The CDR3 consists of 16 residues. The germline CDR1 and CDR2 sequences are MNHEY and SMNVEV (reference sequence). In DNA form, the CDR3 reads TGTGCCAGCAGTAGCCTAGCGGGGGGTAACACCTACGAGCAGTACGTC. Translated: CASSSLAGGNTYEQYV.

This CDR3 is CASSRYNYGYTF. The CDR3 DNA follows: TGTGCCAGCAGCCGGTATAACTATGGCTACACCTTC. This sequence joins TRBV28 and TRBJ1-2; no reliable D call. Trimming pared 6 bases from V and 1 base from J, leaving 6 bases between. CDR1 is MDHEN, CDR2 SYDVKM, per germline. The CDR3 runs 12 residues.

This clone was detected a few times. The CDR3 loop reads CSVANTGSGNEQFF. In DNA form, the CDR3 reads TGCAGCGTAGCGAATACAGGTTCGGGCAATGAGCAGTTCTTC. This chain links TRBV29-1 with TRBJ2-1; D might be TRBD1 (5 bases). This CDR3 spans 14 amino acids. The germline V gene encodes CDR1 SQVTM and CDR2 ANQGSEA. Trimming removed 6 bases from V and 6 bases from J, with 18 bases in between.

To note about this clone: Germline is not matched at one junction end, which may reflect a read error. This rearrangement joins TRBV10-3 to TRBJ2-4; TRBD2 is a possible D gene (6 bases). This CDR3 has 9 amino acids. The germline CDR1 and CDR2 sequences are ENHRY and SYGVKD. CDR3 nucleotides: TGTGCCAAGGGCTACGGGGAGGACTTC. Translating it yields CAKGYGEDF.